This T cell receptor (beta chain) was obtained from a study of T cells in localized non-small cell lung cancer. With respect to this clone: Its target is unknown.

Trimming shortened V by 7 bases and J by 0 bases, and 13 bases separated the two germline ends. The CDR3 totals 14 residues. CDR1 and CDR2 (germline): SGHNT, YYREEE (reference sequence). The protocol was immunoSEQ multiplex PCR, while the TCRdb copy is restricted to in-frame clones and leaves out a portion. This table has roughly 6,000 clones, roughly 87% appearing once. Study observations and caveats: Sequencing covered just one tumor region, so heterogeneity cannot be ruled out. Adjacent lung exhibited a median of about 56 among the 100 most abundant tumor clones. Uninvolved adjacent lung had the highest recorded T cell clonality, with tumor below it. Longer overall survival accompanied higher blood T cell density.

The source of this sequence is a male donor at least 60 years old with stage I lung adenocarcinoma. This chain links TRBV5-4 with TRBJ1-1, with D perhaps matching TRBD1 (6 bases). This specimen consisted of peripheral blood, obtained before any cancer treatment. The CDR3 here is CASRGPLMNTEAFF. The DNA of the CDR3 is TGTGCCAGCCGGGGGCCCCTTATGAACACTGAAGCTTTCTTT.